These 21 T cell receptor beta chains were all obtained from the same sample, sequenced in a study of CD4 T cells in relation to SARS-CoV-2 and coronaviruses. The unexposed donors gave CD4+ T cells in 2011-2018, prior to COVID-19. After about 10 days of culture, CD4+ T cells were isolated. Their specific antigens are unknown. Clones were sequenced by immunoSEQ multiplex PCR, and TCRdb holds only the in-frame ones, with some missing. The sample contains some 16,000 clones, roughly 82% of which appear only once. The sequenced material came from CD4+ T cells from PBMCs, cultured in vitro. These receptors were collected from a human donor in good health.

This chain connects TRBV11-2 to TRBJ1-1; TRBD1 is a possible D gene (5 bases). Germline-derived CDR1 and CDR2 are SGHAT and FQNNGV. V lost 4 bases and J 1 base, leaving 10 bases between the germline ends. The CDR3 length is 14 residues. The CDR3 DNA reads as TGTGCCAGCAGCTGGGGGAGGGAGAACACTGAAGCTTTCTTT. This gives the protein CASSWGRENTEAFF.

The J gene is TRBJ2-3, the V gene TRBV11-2, with a weak D call TRBD2 (5 bases). Germline V gives CDR1 SGHAT, CDR2 FQNNGV. V was shortened by 4 bases and J by 2 bases, with 16 bases between the two germline ends. This CDR3 has 16 residues. CDR3 nucleotide sequence: TGTGCCAGCAGCTGGTCCGGGCGGGCCTTCACAGATACGCAGTATTTT. Residues: CASSWSGRAFTDTQYF.

The chain couples TRBV5-1 to TRBJ2-3; 9 bases are shared with TRBD2. This CDR3 has 15 residues. Germline CDR1 reads SGHRS; CDR2 reads YFSETQ. The V segment lost 6 bases and the J segment 5 bases; nucleotides outside the gene matches: 10. As DNA, the CDR3 is TGCGCCAGCATTCAGGGCGGGGGGGCCGGAGATACGCAGTATTTT. It codes for CASIQGGGAGDTQYF.

The chain employs TRBV6-1 and TRBJ2-1; D gene unclear. The germline V gene encodes CDR1 MNHNS and CDR2 SASEGT. Trimming removed 0 bases from V and 8 bases from J, with 11 bases in between. This CDR3 is 14 amino acids long. The CDR3 bases are TGTGCCAGCAGTGAAGCGATAGCCCCCCATGAGCAGTTCTTC. This sequence encodes CASSEAIAPHEQFF.

CDR3 sequence reads: CASRGPNQPQHF. The CDR3 coding sequence is TGTGCCAGCAGGGGGCCAAATCAGCCCCAGCATTTT. This chain links TRBV2 with TRBJ1-5; possible D gene TRBD1, 5 bases. The CDR3 runs 12 residues. Per the germline V gene, CDR1 is SNHLY and CDR2 is FYNNEI. The V end was cut by 6 bases, the J end by 4 bases, with 7 bases between.

V gene TRBV7-2 combines with J gene TRBJ2-1, with no clear D. Trimming left V 6 bases short and J 8 bases short, with 17 bases between. CDR3 length: 14 residues. The germline V gene encodes CDR1 SGHTA and CDR2 FQGNSA. In nucleotides, the CDR3 is TGTGCCAGCAGACCCGGGCTCCTCGGCGATGAGCAGTTCTTC. It encodes CASRPGLLGDEQFF.

The J gene is TRBJ1-5, the V gene TRBV6-2 or TRBV6-3, with unresolved D. This CDR3 is built from 14 residues. Germline-derived CDR1 and CDR2 are MNHEY and SVGEGT. Between the trimmed V and J ends, which lost 0 bases and 4 bases, there was a span of 7 bases. The CDR3 sequence: CASSYSFGNQPQHF. CDR3 nucleotide sequence: TGTGCCAGCAGTTACTCGTTCGGAAATCAGCCCCAGCATTTT.

This rearrangement joins TRBV6-4 to TRBJ1-1; TRBD1 is a possible D gene (6 bases). This CDR3 spans 14 amino acids. The V gene lost 6 bases and the J gene lost 2 bases, with 13 bases spanning the gap. In germline, CDR1 is MRHNA, CDR2 SNTAGT. The chain's CDR3 is CASRSDSFNTEAFF. The CDR3 DNA follows: TGTGCCAGCAGGTCGGACAGTTTTAACACTGAAGCTTTCTTT.

In its sample, this clone was seen once. The chain employs TRBV10-1 and TRBJ1-1; D gene unclear. CDR1 WNHNN and CDR2 SYGVQD come from the germline V gene (reference sequence). Trimming took 0 bases from V and 3 from J, leaving 14 bases between them. CDR3 length: 16 amino acids. In nucleotides, the CDR3 is TGCGCCAGCAGTGAGTCGAGATTTTTCGGGTACACTGAAGCTTTCTTT. Translated, it gives CASSESRFFGYTEAFF.

The rearrangement joins TRBV6-4 to TRBJ1-5; D perhaps matches TRBD1 (6 bases). The CDR3 sequence is 15 residues long. V lost 2 bases and J 11 bases, leaving 19 bases between the germline ends. From germline, CDR1 is MRHNA and CDR2 SNTAGT. The CDR3 region has the DNA TGTGCCAGCAGTGACCCCCGGGGGCCCCGTCGGGCCCAGCATTTT. This translates into CASSDPRGPRRAQHF.

The chain couples TRBV18 to TRBJ2-7; 8 nucleotides line up with TRBD2. The CDR3 sequence is 15 residues long. V shed 6 bases and J 2 bases; nucleotides not matched to a gene: 9. Germline V gene lookup returns CDR1 KGHSH and CDR2 LQKENI. CDR3 amino acids: CASSRGGQGTYEQYF. The CDR3 DNA sequence: TGTGCCAGCTCTCGGGGGGGGCAGGGGACCTACGAGCAGTACTTC.

In its sample, this clone was seen once. The chain couples TRBV5-1 to TRBJ1-2, with D unclear. The CDR3 contains 13 residues. V was pared by 2 bases and J by 4 bases, with 9 bases between. Germline V gene data show CDR1 as SGHRS and CDR2 as YFSETQ. The CDR3 DNA reads TGCGCCAGCAGCTTAGGCCAGAGCTATGGCTACACCTTC. Residues: CASSLGQSYGYTF.

The chain combines TRBV18 with TRBJ2-5; D unresolved. V was shortened by 5 bases and J by 5 bases, with 12 bases between the two germline ends. This CDR3 is 13 amino acids long. Germline-derived CDR1 and CDR2 are KGHSH and LQKENI. The DNA for the CDR3 is TGTGCCAGCTCATCCGTAATTGACGAGACCCAGTACTTC. Its protein is CASSSVIDETQYF.

The sample holds one count of this clone. The J gene is TRBJ2-5, the V gene TRBV29-1; no definite D call. The CDR3 runs 12 residues. Germline values: CDR1 SQVTM, CDR2 ANQGSEA. Trimming removed 4 bases from V and 2 bases from J, with 8 bases in between. Here the CDR3 DNA reads TGCAGCGTTGCGTTACAGCAAGAGACCCAGTACTTC. It translates to CSVALQQETQYF.

The chain couples TRBV4-1 to TRBJ2-7; D ambiguous. CDR3 size: 13 residues. The germline CDR1 and CDR2 sequences are MGHRA and YSYEKL. Trimming stripped 5 bases from V and 2 bases from J, with 10 bases between. CDR3 bases: TGCGCCAGCAGCTCTTCGAGAGCCTACGAGCAGTACTTC. This codes for CASSSSRAYEQYF.

The rearrangement uses TRBV30 and TRBJ2-7, with a possible D match to TRBD1 (5 bases). The germline V gene has CDR1 GTSNPN and CDR2 SVGIG (reference sequence). The CDR3 consists of 12 residues. Trimming took off 0 bases at V and 4 bases at J, with 7 bases between the two ends. The CDR3 nucleotides read TGTGCCTGGAGTGTACCAGGGTACGAGCAGTACTTC. This encodes CAWSVPGYEQYF.

The V gene is TRBV2, the J gene TRBJ2-7, with D perhaps matching TRBD1 (5 bases). Germline CDR1 is SNHLY and CDR2 is FYNNEI. This CDR3 spans 14 amino acids. Trimming took 2 bases from V and 1 from J, leaving 9 bases between them. CDR3 residues: CASSEQGISYEQYF. DNA of the CDR3: TGTGCCAGCAGTGAACAGGGCATTTCCTACGAGCAGTACTTC.

This clone was seen once. The V and J genes are TRBV11-3 and TRBJ2-3, with 7 positions matching TRBD2. J gave up 4 bases and V 5 bases, and 6 bases lay outside the gene matches. This CDR3 spans 14 amino acids. From germline, CDR1 is SGHNT and CDR2 YENEEA. CDR3 coding DNA: TGTGCCAGCAGCCGCCGGGACTACCCAGATACGCAGTATTTT. It yields the protein CASSRRDYPDTQYF.

This clone was seen more than once but under ten times. One end of the junction varies from germline; a read error may be responsible. The V gene is TRBV7-7, the J gene TRBJ2-1; TRBD1 is a possible D gene (6 bases). CDR3 length: 15 residues. The V gene's germline CDR1 is SSHAT and CDR2 FNYEAQ (reference sequence). The CDR3 spells CASSLSPSGDNEQFF. The CDR3 nucleotides are TGTGCTAGCAGCTTATCCCCCTCAGGGGACAATGAGCAGTTCTTC.

The rearrangement links TRBV11-2 to TRBJ1-4; possibly TRBD1 for D (6 bases). V was cut by 4 bases and J by 7 bases, with 16 bases left in between. CDR3 size: 15 residues. Germline V gene lookup returns CDR1 SGHAT and CDR2 FQNNGV. The CDR3 sequence: CASSSRGTVGEKLFF. DNA for the CDR3: TGTGCCAGCAGCTCAAGGGGGACTGTGGGTGAAAAACTGTTTTTT.

CDR3 nucleotide sequence: TGCGCCAGCAGCCAAGCTCTAAACAGGGGGAGCTATGGCTACACCTTC. It codes for CASSQALNRGSYGYTF. The chain recombines TRBV4-3 with TRBJ1-2, with 8 positions matching TRBD1. CDR1 and CDR2 from the germline V gene are LGHNA and YSLEER. The V gene end was trimmed by 1 base and the J gene end by 4 bases; junction bases not matched to a gene: 8. The CDR3 is 16 amino acids.